These 31 T cell receptor beta chains originate from one sample sequenced in a study of CD8+CD57+ T cells in acquired aplastic anemia. TCR beta VDJ and CDR3 profiles were obtained from a genomic DNA template. Each CDR3 protein gets one entry after TCRdb re-called the reads with MiXCR. This repertoire shows 200,000 or so distinct CDR3 sequences, around 65% found once; its top ten account for about 43%. Specimen: sorted CD4+, CD8+, or CD8+CD57+ T cells (not recorded which) from PBMCs. The receptors were gathered from a human donor with severe aplastic anemia or a healthy control (not recorded which).

This clonotype was detected only a few times. This rearrangement joins TRBV24-1 to TRBJ2-7; 10 bases map to TRBD2. Germline lookup yields CDR1 KGHDR and CDR2 SFDVKD. The CDR3 is 16 residues long. Germline trimming cut 3 bases from V and 2 bases from J; bases unmatched to any gene: 6. The DNA of the CDR3 is TGTGCCACCAGTGATCCGAGGACTAGCGGCACCTACGAGCAGTACTTC. Its protein is CATSDPRTSGTYEQYF.

The CDR3 reads CASDSGSSYNEQFF. As DNA, the CDR3 is TGTGCCAGTGATAGCGGGAGCTCCTACAATGAGCAGTTCTTC. J is TRBJ2-1 and V is TRBV7-2; TRBD2 matches 9 bases. CDR1 is SGHTA and CDR2 is FQGNSA in the germline V gene. V lost 9 bases, J lost 0 bases, and 3 bases stayed unmatched. The CDR3 loop spans 14 amino acids.

Here the CDR3 reads CASSAQRGGGANYGYTF. The CDR3, as DNA: TGTGCCAGCAGTGCACAACGAGGGGGGGGAGCTAACTATGGCTACACCTTC. The chain carries TRBV25-1 and TRBJ1-2; maybe TRBD1 (6 bases). V shed 4 bases and J shed 0 bases, with 18 bases lying between them. The CDR3 is 17 amino acids. Germline V gene sequence: CDR1 MGHDK, CDR2 SYGVNS.

The chain uses TRBV5-8 and TRBJ1-2, with TRBD1 identical over 8 bases. Germline values: CDR1 SGHTS, CDR2 YDEGEE. The CDR3 has 17 amino acids. V lost 1 base, J lost 8 bases, and 16 bases stayed unmatched. This CDR3 reads CASSLPFRGLLTEGYTF. The CDR3 DNA follows: TGTGCCAGCAGCTTGCCGTTCAGGGGGCTGTTAACGGAAGGCTACACCTTC. Full variable domain (missing parts from reference TRBV5-8 and TRBJ1-2): EAGVTQSPTHLIKTRGQQATLRCSPISGHTSVYWYQQALGLGLQFLLWYDEGEERNRGNFPPRFSGRQFPNYSSELNVNALELEDSALYLCASSLPFRGLLTEGYTFGSGTRLTVV.

This clonotype was detected ten times or more. The rearrangement links TRBV2 to TRBJ2-7, with D perhaps matching TRBD2 (5 bases). This CDR3 has 13 amino acids. CDR1 is SNHLY and CDR2 is FYNNEI in the germline V gene. The V end lost 11 bases, the J end lost 2 bases, and 16 bases lay between the germline ends. CDR3 sequence (DNA): TGTGCCTATATCAGCAGCGGTACCTACGAGCAGTACTTC. Protein sequence: CAYISSGTYEQYF.

The chain is built from TRBV29-1 and TRBJ1-6; D gene uncertain. Germline V gene lookup returns CDR1 SQVTM and CDR2 ANQGSEA. The CDR3 runs 13 residues. Between the trimmed V and J ends, which lost 5 bases and 5 bases, there was a span of 10 bases. The CDR3 here is CSVRYRDNSPLHF. CDR3 nucleotide sequence: TGCAGCGTTAGATATAGGGATAATTCACCCCTCCACTTT.

As to this clonotype: The missing conserved phenylalanine or tryptophan at the end of this CDR3 makes a read error likely. This chain joins TRBV2 and TRBJ2-5; D ambiguous. This CDR3 is built from 14 residues. Germline lookup yields CDR1 SNHLY and CDR2 FYNNEI. V dropped 3 bases and J dropped 3 bases, with 11 bases sitting between them. The CDR3 is CASSEVAPKETQYL. In nucleotides, the CDR3 is TGTGCCAGCAGTGAGGTGGCCCCTAAAGAGACCCAGTACCTC.

The rearrangement links TRBV7-8 to TRBJ2-7; 12 nucleotides match TRBD2. The trim removed 5 bases at V and 6 bases at J, leaving 11 bases unmatched. The CDR3 spans 16 residues. CDR1 and CDR2 (germline): SGHVS, FQNEAQ. The CDR3 bases are TGTGCCAGCAGCCTCCTAGCGGGAGGGCCGTCGGTCGAGCAGTACTTC. As protein: CASSLLAGGPSVEQYF.

V gene TRBV7-3 combines with J gene TRBJ2-5; possible D gene TRBD1, 5 bases. Germline V gene lookup returns CDR1 SGHTA and CDR2 FQGTGA. V dropped 5 bases and J dropped 5 bases, with 18 bases sitting between them. The CDR3 totals 15 residues. CDR3 sequence: CASSVCQGLGETQYF. The CDR3 DNA reads as TGTGCCAGCAGCGTGTGTCAGGGCCTGGGGGAGACCCAGTACTTC.

The V gene is TRBV5-1, the J gene TRBJ2-5, with D unresolved. Germline-derived CDR1 and CDR2 are SGHRS and YFSETQ. The CDR3 covers 11 residues. The V and J ends lost 4 bases and 3 bases respectively, with 4 bases between them. Here the CDR3 DNA reads TGCGCCAGCAGCACAGAAGAGACCCAGTACTTC. Translated: CASSTEETQYF. Drawing the rest from reference TRBV5-1 and TRBJ2-5, the complete variable domain is KAGVTQTPRYLIKTRGQQVTLSCSPISGHRSVSWYQQTPGQGLQFLFEYFSETQRNKGNFPGRFSGRQFSNSRSEMNVSTLELGDSALYLCASSTEETQYFGPGTRLLVL.

This clonotype was observed a few times. The chain has TRBV20-1 and TRBJ1-1; no clear D gene. This CDR3 spans 11 amino acids. Trimming pared 5 bases from V and 4 bases from J, leaving 8 bases between. The germline CDR1 and CDR2 sequences are DFQATT and SNEGSKA (reference sequence). Here the CDR3 reads CSAGPSTEAFF. DNA for the CDR3: TGCAGTGCTGGACCGAGCACTGAAGCTTTCTTT.

The chain has TRBV5-1 and TRBJ2-7, with 8 bases that match TRBD2. The DNA end favors TRBJ2-5, so the J call may be wrong. In germline, CDR1 is SGHRS, CDR2 YFSETQ. The CDR3 extends over 13 amino acids. CDR3 coding DNA: TGCGCCAGCGGGCGGGGGGCGGGCGAGACCCAGTACTTC. Its protein product is CASGRGAGETQYF.

This clonotype has at least ten counts. In nucleotides, the CDR3 is TGCAGTGCTAGAGATGACGGGGGACAGGGGGCAAGTAATTCACCCCTCCACTTT. This translates into CSARDDGGQGASNSPLHF. This sequence joins TRBV20-1 and TRBJ1-6, with TRBD1 matching over 12 bases. There are 18 residues in the CDR3. The trim removed 0 bases at V and 6 bases at J, leaving 9 bases unmatched. Germline-derived CDR1 and CDR2 are DFQATT and SNEGSKA (reference sequence).

The rearrangement links TRBV5-1 to TRBJ2-5; 9 nucleotides match TRBD1. From germline, CDR1 is SGHRS and CDR2 YFSETQ. The CDR3 is 16 residues long. Unmatched junction bases numbered 7, after V lost 2 bases and J lost 2 bases. CDR3: CASSLRTGEMQETQYF. As DNA, the CDR3 is TGCGCCAGCAGCTTAAGGACAGGGGAGATGCAAGAGACCCAGTACTTC.

The chain uses TRBV7-7 and TRBJ2-7, with D hard to call. The CDR3 extends over 15 amino acids. Germline loops: CDR1 SSHAT, CDR2 FNYEAQ (reference sequence). Trimming took off 2 bases at V and 4 bases at J, with 15 bases between the two ends. The CDR3 protein is CASSLSGQALYEQYF. CDR3 in DNA: TGTGCCAGCAGCTTAAGTGGCCAGGCGCTATACGAGCAGTACTTC.

The chain is built from TRBV7-2 and TRBJ1-1; the match to TRBD1 covers 8 bases. The germline V gene has CDR1 SGHTA and CDR2 FQGNSA. The CDR3 is made up of 13 amino acids. After removal of 5 bases from V and 7 bases from J, the junction contained 6 bases not matched to a gene. The CDR3 sequence: CASSTRQGNEAFF. CDR3 nucleotide sequence: TGTGCCAGCAGCACTCGACAGGGGAATGAAGCTTTCTTT.

The rearrangement joins TRBV9 to TRBJ2-5; D is uncertain. Germline CDR1 SGDLS, CDR2 YYNGEE. This CDR3 has 15 amino acids. V was pared by 0 bases and J by 5 bases, with 14 bases between. The CDR3 protein is CASSVEDRSAETQYF. Written as DNA, the CDR3 is TGTGCCAGCAGCGTAGAAGACCGGTCGGCGGAGACCCAGTACTTC.

This chain connects TRBV12-3 or TRBV12-4 to TRBJ1-1; no firm D call. V was shortened by 8 bases and J by 0 bases, with 13 bases between the two germline ends. CDR3 length: 14 amino acids. The CDR3 nucleotides are TGTGCCAGCCGGAGAGTAGACATGAACACTGAAGCTTTCTTT. As protein: CASRRVDMNTEAFF.

This clonotype was detected only once. The CDR3 is CSARTTSTDTQYF. The CDR3 region has the DNA TGCAGTGCCAGGACTACTAGCACAGATACGCAGTATTTT. The rearrangement uses TRBV20-1 and TRBJ2-3, with TRBD2 as a possible D gene (6 bases). The V end lost 6 bases, the J end lost 0 bases, and 10 bases lay between the germline ends. This CDR3 region has 13 residues. CDR1 and CDR2 from the germline V gene are DFQATT and SNEGSKA (reference sequence).

There are many counts of this clonotype. The chain links TRBV12-3 or TRBV12-4 to TRBJ1-2, with 7 bases matching TRBD1. The CDR3 spans 11 residues. Trimming at V came to 5 bases and at J to 12 bases, leaving 6 bases not matched to a gene. The CDR3 DNA reads as TGTGCCAGCAGTGCAGGGGGTGAGGACACCTTC. It encodes CASSAGGEDTF.

The chain employs TRBV7-2 and TRBJ1-2; D unclear. Trimming removed 6 bases from V and 2 bases from J, with 13 bases in between. Germline lookup yields CDR1 SGHTA and CDR2 FQGNSA. The CDR3 runs 14 residues. CDR3 amino acids: CASSPDPSNYGYTF. Written as DNA, the CDR3 is TGTGCCAGCAGTCCCGACCCCTCCAACTATGGCTACACCTTC.

As for this clonotype: The CDR3 does not end in the conserved phenylalanine or tryptophan, so this is likely a read error. This chain connects TRBV6-5 to TRBJ2-2; D gene uncertain. The ends were cut back, 8 bases at V and 6 bases at J, with 13 bases in the middle. Per germline, CDR1 MNHEY and CDR2 SVGAGI. The CDR3 has 13 amino acids. Written as DNA, the CDR3 is TGTGCCAGCGCGGTAGTCGGAGCCGGGGAGCTGTTTGTT. It encodes CASAVVGAGELFV.

This clonotype showed up just a few times. The chain carries TRBV6-4 and TRBJ1-5; D ambiguous. Germline CDR1 is MRHNA and CDR2 is SNTAGT. The CDR3 covers 14 residues. The germline V and J ends were trimmed by 3 bases and 5 bases, with 11 bases remaining between them. The DNA of the CDR3 is TGTGCCAGCAGTGAGGTCCCTGGGGATCAGCCCCAGCATTTT. Its translation is CASSEVPGDQPQHF.

The rearrangement links TRBV7-9 to TRBJ2-7; D is unresolved. The CDR3 length is 12 residues. Trimming removed 6 bases at V and 7 bases at J, with 13 bases between. Germline-derived CDR1 and CDR2 are SEHNR and FQNEAQ (reference sequence). Here the CDR3 DNA reads TGTGCCAGCAGGGTCCTGGACCAAGAGCAGTACTTC. It yields the protein CASRVLDQEQYF.

The J gene is TRBJ2-7, the V gene TRBV10-3, with a tentative D call TRBD2 (5 bases). Germline-derived CDR1 and CDR2 are ENHRY and SYGVKD. With 10 bases removed from V and 0 bases from J, the gap between germline ends came to 16 bases. CDR3 length: 14 residues. The CDR3 DNA sequence: TGTGCCAGCTTGGCCGGGATCTACTCCTACGAGCAGTACTTC. Protein sequence: CASLAGIYSYEQYF.

The rearrangement joins TRBV7-3 to TRBJ1-6; the match to TRBD1 covers 8 bases. V was pared by 2 bases and J by 10 bases, with 10 bases of the junction left unmatched. CDR3 length: 16 residues. Germline loops: CDR1 SGHTA, CDR2 FQGTGA. The CDR3 loop is CASSLGAGGQGSPLHF. As DNA, the CDR3 is TGTGCCAGCAGCTTAGGGGCAGGGGGCCAGGGATCACCCCTCCACTTT.

This rearrangement joins TRBV20-1 to TRBJ1-5; a weak D match, TRBD1 (5 bases). The CDR3 length is 14 residues. Looked up from germline, CDR1 is DFQATT and CDR2 is SNEGSKA (reference sequence). V was clipped by 4 bases and J by 0 bases, with 10 bases between them. CDR3: CSATQGNSNQPQHF. Here the CDR3 DNA reads TGCAGTGCTACCCAGGGTAATAGCAATCAGCCCCAGCATTTT.

The chain recombines TRBV2 with TRBJ1-5, with D possibly TRBD1 on 5 matching bases. V gave up 6 bases and J gave up 7 bases, with 10 bases separating them. This CDR3 region has 12 residues. Per germline, CDR1 SNHLY and CDR2 FYNNEI. The CDR3 nucleotides are TGTGCCAGCAGGGACGCAGGGCAGCCCCAGCATTTT. Its protein product is CASRDAGQPQHF.

The chain joins TRBV20-1 to TRBJ1-4, with a weak D call TRBD1 (6 bases). The CDR3 is 16 amino acids. V was pared by 6 bases and J by 7 bases, with 24 bases between. Germline lookup yields CDR1 DFQATT and CDR2 SNEGSKA (reference sequence). The CDR3 here is CSAISGGGEGIEKLFF. The DNA of the CDR3 is TGCAGTGCGATTAGCGGGGGGGGCGAAGGTATTGAAAAACTGTTTTTT.

This sequence joins TRBV7-8 and TRBJ1-2; 10 bases agree with TRBD1. Germline trimming cut 6 bases from V and 5 bases from J; bases unmatched to any gene: 3. This CDR3 has 13 amino acids. From germline, CDR1 is SGHVS and CDR2 FQNEAQ. The CDR3 reads CASSRQGAYGYTF. The CDR3, as DNA: TGTGCCAGCAGTCGACAGGGGGCGTATGGCTACACCTTC.

The genes are TRBV7-6 and TRBJ1-1; D is unclear. The germline V gene has CDR1 SGHVS and CDR2 FNYEAQ. The CDR3 spans 15 residues. Trimming left V 1 base short and J 0 bases short, with 9 bases between. This CDR3 reads CASSLGGSLNTEAFF. The DNA for the CDR3 is TGTGCCAGCAGCTTAGGAGGCAGCCTGAACACTGAAGCTTTCTTT.